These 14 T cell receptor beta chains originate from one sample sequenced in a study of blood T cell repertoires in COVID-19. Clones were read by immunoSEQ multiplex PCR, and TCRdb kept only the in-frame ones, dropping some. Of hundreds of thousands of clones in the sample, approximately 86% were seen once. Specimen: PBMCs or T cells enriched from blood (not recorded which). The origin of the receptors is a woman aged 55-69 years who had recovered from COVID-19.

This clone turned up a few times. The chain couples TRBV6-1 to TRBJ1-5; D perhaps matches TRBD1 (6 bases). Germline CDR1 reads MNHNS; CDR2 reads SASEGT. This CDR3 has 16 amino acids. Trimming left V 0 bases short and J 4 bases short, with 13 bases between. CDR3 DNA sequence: TGTGCCAGCAGTGAAGCCCTCGGGACATATAATCAGCCCCAGCATTTT. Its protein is CASSEALGTYNQPQHF.

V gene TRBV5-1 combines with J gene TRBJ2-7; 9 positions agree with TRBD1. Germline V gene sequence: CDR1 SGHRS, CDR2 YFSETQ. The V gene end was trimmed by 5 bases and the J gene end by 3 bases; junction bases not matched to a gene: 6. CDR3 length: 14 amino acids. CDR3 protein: CASRTPGQGYEQYF. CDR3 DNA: TGCGCCAGCAGGACGCCGGGACAGGGCTACGAGCAGTACTTC.

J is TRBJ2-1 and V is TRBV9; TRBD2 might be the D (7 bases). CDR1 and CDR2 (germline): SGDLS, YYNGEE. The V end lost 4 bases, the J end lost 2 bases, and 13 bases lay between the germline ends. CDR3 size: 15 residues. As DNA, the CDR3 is TGTGCCAGCAGCCCGAGGGGGGGGACCTACAATGAGCAGTTCTTC. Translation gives CASSPRGGTYNEQFF.

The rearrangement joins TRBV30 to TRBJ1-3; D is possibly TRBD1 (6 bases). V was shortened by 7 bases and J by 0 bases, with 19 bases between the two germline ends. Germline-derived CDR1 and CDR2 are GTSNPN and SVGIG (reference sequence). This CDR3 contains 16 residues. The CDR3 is CASGQGSPSSGNTIYF. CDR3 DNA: TGTGCCTCAGGGCAGGGGTCCCCGAGCTCTGGAAACACCATATATTTT. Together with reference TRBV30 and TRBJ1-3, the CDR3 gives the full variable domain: SQTIHQWPATLVQPVGSPLSLECTVEGTSNPNLYWYRQAAGRGLQLLFYSVGIGQISSEVPQNLSASRPQDRQFILSSKKLLLSDSGFYLCASGQGSPSSGNTIYFGEGSWLTVV.

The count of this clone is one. As DNA, the CDR3 is TGCGCCAGCAGCCCGACAGGGACTGGGGCCAACGTCCTGACTTTC. Protein: CASSPTGTGANVLTF. This sequence joins TRBV4-1 and TRBJ2-6; TRBD1 aligns across 7 bases. Germline loops: CDR1 MGHRA, CDR2 YSYEKL. Trimming removed 4 bases from V and 2 bases from J; junction bases left unmatched: 2. The length of the CDR3 is 15 residues.

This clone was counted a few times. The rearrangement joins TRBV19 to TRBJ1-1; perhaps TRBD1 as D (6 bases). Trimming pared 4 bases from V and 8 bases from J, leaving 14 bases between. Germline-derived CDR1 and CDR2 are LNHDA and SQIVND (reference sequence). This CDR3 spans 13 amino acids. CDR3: CASSNRVHLEAFF. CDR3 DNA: TGTGCCAGTAGTAACAGGGTGCACTTGGAAGCTTTCTTT.

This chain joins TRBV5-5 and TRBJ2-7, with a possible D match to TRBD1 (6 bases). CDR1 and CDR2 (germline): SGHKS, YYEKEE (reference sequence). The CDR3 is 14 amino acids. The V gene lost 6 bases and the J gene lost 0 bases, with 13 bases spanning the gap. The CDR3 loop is CASNRRDTSYEQYF. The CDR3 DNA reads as TGTGCCAGCAACCGAAGGGACACCTCCTACGAGCAGTACTTC.

The CDR3 is CASSLRSGGAGDTQYF. The DNA of the CDR3 is TGTGCCAGCAGCCTCCGCAGCGGGGGGGCAGGGGATACGCAGTATTTT. The chain joins TRBV7-2 to TRBJ2-3; 10 bases map to TRBD2. The CDR3 is 16 amino acids. The germline gives CDR1 SGHTA, CDR2 FQGNSA. With 5 bases clipped from V and 6 bases from J, the junction kept 11 bases outside the gene matches.

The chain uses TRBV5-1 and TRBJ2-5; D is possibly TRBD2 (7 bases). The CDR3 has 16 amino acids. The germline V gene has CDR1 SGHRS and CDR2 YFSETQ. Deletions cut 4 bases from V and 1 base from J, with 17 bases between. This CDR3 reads CASSAGLGGIQETQYF. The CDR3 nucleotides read TGCGCCAGCAGCGCTGGACTAGGGGGGATCCAAGAGACCCAGTACTTC.

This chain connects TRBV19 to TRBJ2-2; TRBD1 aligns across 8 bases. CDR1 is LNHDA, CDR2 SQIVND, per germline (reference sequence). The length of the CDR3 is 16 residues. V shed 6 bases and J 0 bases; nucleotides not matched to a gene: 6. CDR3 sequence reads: CASRLLQGANTGELFF. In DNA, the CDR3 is TGTGCCAGTAGGCTTTTACAGGGGGCGAACACCGGGGAGCTGTTTTTT.

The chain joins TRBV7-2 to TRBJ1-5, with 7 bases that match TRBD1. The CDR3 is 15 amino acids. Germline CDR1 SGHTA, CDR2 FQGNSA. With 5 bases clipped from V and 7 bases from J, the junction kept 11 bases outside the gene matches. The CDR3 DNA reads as TGTGCCAGCAGCACTCGAACAGGGGTGGACCAGCCCCAGCATTTT. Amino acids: CASSTRTGVDQPQHF.

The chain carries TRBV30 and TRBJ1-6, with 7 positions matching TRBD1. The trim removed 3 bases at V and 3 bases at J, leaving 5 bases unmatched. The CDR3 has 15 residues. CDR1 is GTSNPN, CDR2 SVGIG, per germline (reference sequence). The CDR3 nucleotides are TGTGCCTGGAGATATGGACAGGTCTATAATTCACCCCTCCACTTT. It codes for CAWRYGQVYNSPLHF.

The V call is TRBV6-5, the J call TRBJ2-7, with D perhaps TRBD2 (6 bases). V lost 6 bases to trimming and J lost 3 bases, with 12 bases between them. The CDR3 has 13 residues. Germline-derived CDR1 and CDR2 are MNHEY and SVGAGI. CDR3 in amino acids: CASRRGLGYEQYF. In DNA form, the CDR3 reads TGTGCCAGCAGGCGGGGCTTAGGCTACGAGCAGTACTTC.

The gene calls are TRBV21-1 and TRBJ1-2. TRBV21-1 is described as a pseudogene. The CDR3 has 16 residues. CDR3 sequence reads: CASSPREGSTNYGYTF. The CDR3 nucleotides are TGTGCCAGCAGCCCCCGGGAGGGGTCTACTAACTATGGCTACACCTTC.